This record covers a single T cell receptor (beta chain). TCR beta CDR3 region amplification was performed from RNA transcripts. A first-round RT-PCR of the TCR CDR3 used the HTBI primer set. TCRdb re-called the multiplex PCR reads with MiXCR, one entry per CDR3 protein. In the table there are a few hundred thousand distinct CDR3 sequences, 15% to 20% of which are singletons. This record comes from a study of T cells in Graves' hyperthyroidism and ophthalmopathy. CDR3 length: 15 residues. Trimming removed 1 base from V and 1 base from J; junction bases left unmatched: 3. Germline loops: CDR1 SGHTA, CDR2 FQGNSA.

The specimen sequenced was blood. The sequence was obtained from a woman between 50 and 59 years old with Graves' hyperthyroidism. This chain links TRBV7-2 with TRBJ2-5; 7 nucleotides align to TRBD2. CDR3 in DNA: TGTGCCAGCAGCTTAGTGTCTAGCGGCCAAGAGACCCAGTACTTC. It codes for CASSLVSSGQETQYF.